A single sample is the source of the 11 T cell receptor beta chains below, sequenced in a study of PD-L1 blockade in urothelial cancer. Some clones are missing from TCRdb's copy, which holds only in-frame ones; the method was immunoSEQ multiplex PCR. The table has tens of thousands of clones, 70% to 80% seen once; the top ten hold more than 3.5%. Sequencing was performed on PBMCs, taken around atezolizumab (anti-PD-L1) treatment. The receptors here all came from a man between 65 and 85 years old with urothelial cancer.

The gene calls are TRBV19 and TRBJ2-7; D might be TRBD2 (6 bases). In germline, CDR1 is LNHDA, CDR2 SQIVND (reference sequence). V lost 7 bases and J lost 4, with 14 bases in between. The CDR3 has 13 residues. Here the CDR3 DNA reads TGTGCCAGTAACCGGGGAGGAGGGTACGAGCAGTACTTC. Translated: CASNRGGGYEQYF.

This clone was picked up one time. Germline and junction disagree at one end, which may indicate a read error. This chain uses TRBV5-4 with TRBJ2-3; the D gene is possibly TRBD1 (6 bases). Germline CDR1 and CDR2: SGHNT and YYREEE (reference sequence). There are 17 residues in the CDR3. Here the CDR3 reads CASSALTGALSIDTQYF. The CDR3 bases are TGTGCCAGCAGCGCCCTGACAGGAGCTTTAAGCATAGATACGCAGTATTTT.

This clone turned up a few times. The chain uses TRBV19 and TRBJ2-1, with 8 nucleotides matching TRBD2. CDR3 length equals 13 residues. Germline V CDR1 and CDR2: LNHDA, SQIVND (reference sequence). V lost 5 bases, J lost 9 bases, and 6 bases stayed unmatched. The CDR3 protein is CASSSQRGTEQFF. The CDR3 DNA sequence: TGTGCCAGTAGTTCACAGCGGGGGACTGAGCAGTTCTTC.

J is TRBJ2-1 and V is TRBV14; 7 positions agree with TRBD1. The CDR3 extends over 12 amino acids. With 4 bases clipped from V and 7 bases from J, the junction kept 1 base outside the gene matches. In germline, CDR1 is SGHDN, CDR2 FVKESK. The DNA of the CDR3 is TGTGCCAGCAGCCGCAGGGGGAATGAGCAGTTCTTC. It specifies CASSRRGNEQFF.

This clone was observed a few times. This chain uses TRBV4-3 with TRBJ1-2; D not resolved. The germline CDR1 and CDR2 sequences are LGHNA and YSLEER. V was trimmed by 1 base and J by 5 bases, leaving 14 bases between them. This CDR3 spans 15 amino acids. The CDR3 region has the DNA TGCGCCAGCAGCCAAGCCAGTCCCCCTTCATATGGCTACACCTTC. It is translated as CASSQASPPSYGYTF.

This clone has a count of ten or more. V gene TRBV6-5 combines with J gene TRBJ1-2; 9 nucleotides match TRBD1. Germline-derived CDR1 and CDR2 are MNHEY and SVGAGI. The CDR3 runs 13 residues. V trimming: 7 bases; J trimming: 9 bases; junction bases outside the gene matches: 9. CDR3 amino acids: CASIDRGERSYTF. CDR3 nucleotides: TGTGCCAGCATTGACAGGGGGGAAAGGAGCTACACCTTC.

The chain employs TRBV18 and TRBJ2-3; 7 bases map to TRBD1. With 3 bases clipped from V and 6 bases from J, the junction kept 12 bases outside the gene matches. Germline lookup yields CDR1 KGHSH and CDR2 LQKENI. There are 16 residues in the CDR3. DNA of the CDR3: TGTGCCAGCTCACCGAAACGGGACGGACAGGCTGATACGCAGTATTTT. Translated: CASSPKRDGQADTQYF.

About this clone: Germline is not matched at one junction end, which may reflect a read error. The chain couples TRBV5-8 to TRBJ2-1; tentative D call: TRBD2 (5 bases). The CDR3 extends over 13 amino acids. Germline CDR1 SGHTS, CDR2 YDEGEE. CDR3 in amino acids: CASSLVLAGRLIF. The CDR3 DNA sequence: TGTGCCAGCAGCTTGGTTCTGGCGGGTCGACTGATCTTC.

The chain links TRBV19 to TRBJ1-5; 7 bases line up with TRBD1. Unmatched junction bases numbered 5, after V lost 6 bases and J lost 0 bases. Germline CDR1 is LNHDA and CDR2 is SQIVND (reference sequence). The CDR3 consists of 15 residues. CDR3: CASSQTGYSNQPQHF. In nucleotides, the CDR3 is TGTGCCAGTAGCCAGACAGGGTATAGCAATCAGCCCCAGCATTTT.

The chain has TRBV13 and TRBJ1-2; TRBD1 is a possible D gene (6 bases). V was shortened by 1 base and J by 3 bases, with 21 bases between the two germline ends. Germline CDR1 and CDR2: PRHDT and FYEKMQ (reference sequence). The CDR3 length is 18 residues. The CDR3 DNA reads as TGTGCCAGCAGCTTAGATGGGGGCGCGGTGATAGTAGACTATGGCTACACCTTC. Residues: CASSLDGGAVIVDYGYTF.

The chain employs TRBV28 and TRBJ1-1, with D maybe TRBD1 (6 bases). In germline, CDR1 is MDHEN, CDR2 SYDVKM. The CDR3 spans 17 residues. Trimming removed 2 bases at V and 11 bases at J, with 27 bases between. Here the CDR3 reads CASSLESHAGVVRPAFF. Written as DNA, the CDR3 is TGTGCCAGCAGTTTAGAAAGTCACGCAGGGGTCGTCCGACCGGCTTTCTTT.